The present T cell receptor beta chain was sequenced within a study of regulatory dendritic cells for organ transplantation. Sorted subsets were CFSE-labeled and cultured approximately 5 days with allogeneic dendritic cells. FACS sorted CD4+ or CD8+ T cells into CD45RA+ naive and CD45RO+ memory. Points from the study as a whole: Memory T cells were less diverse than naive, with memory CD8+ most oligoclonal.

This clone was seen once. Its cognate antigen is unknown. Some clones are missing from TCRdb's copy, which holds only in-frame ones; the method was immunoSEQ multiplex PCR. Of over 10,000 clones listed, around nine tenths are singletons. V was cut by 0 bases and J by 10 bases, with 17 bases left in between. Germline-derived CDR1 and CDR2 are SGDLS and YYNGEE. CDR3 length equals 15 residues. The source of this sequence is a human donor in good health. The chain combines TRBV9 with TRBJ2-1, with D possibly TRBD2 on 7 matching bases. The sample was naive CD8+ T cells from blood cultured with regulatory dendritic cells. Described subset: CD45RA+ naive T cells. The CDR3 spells CASSVGPGAGREQFF. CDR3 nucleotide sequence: TGTGCCAGCAGCGTAGGTCCGGGGGCCGGGAGGGAGCAGTTCTTC.